Listed below are T cell receptor beta chains from one sample, sequenced in a study of read filtering for tumor transcriptome and immune sequencing. One entry per CDR3 protein, called by TCRdb with MiXCR from the reads. This table holds about 130,000 distinct CDR3 sequences, 10% to 15% found once. Sequencing input: a population of CD138-negative cells sorted from bone marrow. These receptors all stem from a donor aged 40 or over with multiple myeloma. Each CDR3 is given with its conserved first and last residue. D genes are given only for firm matches. Only part of the rows carry a size: once, few, many, or a class if the clone is expanded.

j_call: TRBJ2-3; v_call: TRBV20-1; clone_size: -; d_call: -; cdr3_length: 15; cdr3_nt: TGCAGTGCTACTCACCCGGGGAGGTCCGCAGATACGCAGTATTTT; cdr3_aa: CSATHPGRSADTQYF
j_call: TRBJ2-3; v_call: TRBV20-1; clone_size: -; d_call: -; cdr3_length: 12; cdr3_nt: TGCAGTGCCCCAGAAGGCACAGATACGCAGTGTTTT; cdr3_aa: CSAPEGTDTQCF
j_call: TRBJ2-3; v_call: TRBV7-2; clone_size: many; d_call: -; cdr3_length: 12; cdr3_nt: TGTGCCAGCAGCTTAGGTAGAGATACGCAGTATTTT; cdr3_aa: CASSLGRDTQYF
j_call: TRBJ1-1; v_call: TRBV29-1; clone_size: many; d_call: -; cdr3_length: 13; cdr3_nt: TGCAGCTCCTTCGGCGGGGGTGGAACTGAAGCTTTCTTT; cdr3_aa: CSSFGGGGTEAFF
j_call: TRBJ1-1; v_call: TRBV12-3/TRBV12-4; clone_size: many; d_call: -; cdr3_length: 13; cdr3_nt: TGTGCCAGCAGTTTTGAAGGGAACACTGAAGCTTTCTTT; cdr3_aa: CASSFEGNTEAFF
j_call: TRBJ1-1; v_call: TRBV6-4; clone_size: many; d_call: TRBD1; cdr3_length: 14; cdr3_nt: TGTGCCAGCAGAGTAGGGGACAGGGTTGGAGAAGCTTTCTTT; cdr3_aa: CASRVGDRVGEAFF
j_call: TRBJ2-3; v_call: TRBV10-3; clone_size: many; d_call: -; cdr3_length: 11; cdr3_nt: TGTGCCATCAGGGACACAGATACGCAGTATTTT; cdr3_aa: CAIRDTDTQYF
j_call: TRBJ1-5; v_call: TRBV19; clone_size: -; d_call: -; cdr3_length: 15; cdr3_nt: TGTGCCAGTATGGTGGCAGGAACGACGAATCAGCCCCAGCATTTT; cdr3_aa: CASMVAGTTNQPQHF
j_call: TRBJ1-1; v_call: TRBV25-1; clone_size: -; d_call: TRBD1; cdr3_length: 13; cdr3_nt: TGTGCCAGCGGGACAAAACAGGGGACTGAAGCTTTCTTT; cdr3_aa: CASGTKQGTEAFF
j_call: TRBJ1-5; v_call: TRBV12-3/TRBV12-4; clone_size: -; d_call: -; cdr3_length: 15; cdr3_nt: TGTGCCAGCAGTTTAATACAGGGATTGGATCAGCCCCAGCATTTT; cdr3_aa: CASSLIQGLDQPQHF
j_call: TRBJ2-2; v_call: TRBV10-3; clone_size: -; d_call: TRBD2; cdr3_length: 16; cdr3_nt: TGTGCCGTTACTAGCGGGGGGGCCCGTGGCACCGGGGAGCTGTTTTTT; cdr3_aa: CAVTSGGARGTGELFF
j_call: TRBJ1-1; v_call: TRBV2; clone_size: many; d_call: TRBD1; cdr3_length: 14; cdr3_nt: TGTGCCAGCAGTTCGGGACAGGCGAACACTGAAGCTTTCTTT; cdr3_aa: CASSSGQANTEAFF
j_call: TRBJ2-7; v_call: TRBV5-1; clone_size: many; d_call: -; cdr3_length: 14; cdr3_nt: TGCGCCAGCAGCTTGGGTCGGGTTGAGGAGGAGCAGTACTTC; cdr3_aa: CASSLGRVEEEQYF
j_call: TRBJ2-1; v_call: TRBV19; clone_size: many; d_call: TRBD2; cdr3_length: 15; cdr3_nt: TGTGCCAGTAGTATCGTGACTAGCGGGAGGGCAGAGCAGTTCTTC; cdr3_aa: CASSIVTSGRAEQFF
j_call: TRBJ2-1; v_call: TRBV29-1; clone_size: few; d_call: TRBD1; cdr3_length: 16; cdr3_nt: TGCAGCGTTGACCTAGGCGGGACAGGGGGCTACAATGGGCAGTTCTTC; cdr3_aa: CSVDLGGTGGYNGQFF
j_call: TRBJ2-1; v_call: TRBV6-6; clone_size: -; d_call: TRBD2; cdr3_length: 16; cdr3_nt: TGTGCCAGCAGTTTCTCGGCTAGCGGGAGGTTCAATGAGCAGTTCTTC; cdr3_aa: CASSFSASGRFNEQFF
j_call: TRBJ1-1; v_call: TRBV2; clone_size: many; d_call: -; cdr3_length: 13; cdr3_nt: TGTGCCAGCAGTGGGGAAATGAACACTGAAGCTTTCTTT; cdr3_aa: CASSGEMNTEAFF
j_call: TRBJ1-1; v_call: TRBV29-1; clone_size: many; d_call: -; cdr3_length: 13; cdr3_nt: TGCAGTGGATCGCAGGGCTCGGACACTGAAGCTTTCTTT; cdr3_aa: CSGSQGSDTEAFF
j_call: TRBJ2-2; v_call: TRBV28; clone_size: many; d_call: -; cdr3_length: 14; cdr3_nt: TGTGCCAGCAGGCCAGGTGAAGGGACCGGGGAGCTGTTTTTT; cdr3_aa: CASRPGEGTGELFF
j_call: TRBJ2-4; v_call: TRBV30; clone_size: -; d_call: -; cdr3_length: 13; cdr3_nt: TGTGCCTGGAGTGTAAGCGACAAAAGCATTCAGTACTTC; cdr3_aa: CAWSVSDKSIQYF
j_call: TRBJ2-7; v_call: TRBV18; clone_size: many; d_call: -; cdr3_length: 13; cdr3_nt: TGTGCCAGCTCAGCGGGACAGTCCTACGAGCAGTACTTC; cdr3_aa: CASSAGQSYEQYF
j_call: TRBJ2-7; v_call: TRBV3-1; clone_size: -; d_call: -; cdr3_length: 14; cdr3_nt: TGTGCCAGCAGTCGTTACCCAGGGGTCTACGAGCAGTACTTC; cdr3_aa: CASSRYPGVYEQYF
j_call: TRBJ2-1; v_call: TRBV10-1; clone_size: -; d_call: -; cdr3_length: 16; cdr3_nt: TGCGCCAGCGGTGAGGAGGTAACAGGAATTTGCAATGAGCAGTTCTTC; cdr3_aa: CASGEEVTGICNEQFF
j_call: TRBJ1-5; v_call: TRBV19; clone_size: many; d_call: -; cdr3_length: 13; cdr3_nt: TGTGCCAGTAGTATGGGGAAGAGGCAGCCCCAGCATTTT; cdr3_aa: CASSMGKRQPQHF
j_call: TRBJ1-1; v_call: TRBV14; clone_size: many; d_call: TRBD1; cdr3_length: 17; cdr3_nt: TGTGCCAGCAGCCAAGAAGCACAGGGGCGATGGAACACTGAAGCTTTCTTT; cdr3_aa: CASSQEAQGRWNTEAFF
j_call: TRBJ1-1; v_call: TRBV3-1; clone_size: many; d_call: -; cdr3_length: 14; cdr3_nt: TGTGCCAGCAGCCAAGCGGGGAGGGACACTGAAGCTTTCTTT; cdr3_aa: CASSQAGRDTEAFF
j_call: TRBJ1-1; v_call: TRBV29-1; clone_size: many; d_call: TRBD1; cdr3_length: 13; cdr3_nt: TGCAGCGTTGAAGAAGGGGGCGGCACTGAAGCTTTCTTT; cdr3_aa: CSVEEGGGTEAFF
j_call: TRBJ2-1; v_call: TRBV3-1; clone_size: -; d_call: TRBD2; cdr3_length: 15; cdr3_nt: TGTGCCAGCAGCGATTGGACTAGCGGGGACAATGAGCAGTTCTTC; cdr3_aa: CASSDWTSGDNEQFF
j_call: TRBJ2-4; v_call: TRBV20-1; clone_size: few; d_call: -; cdr3_length: 12; cdr3_nt: TGCAGTGCTATACGCCTAAGAAACATTCAGTACTTC; cdr3_aa: CSAIRLRNIQYF
j_call: TRBJ1-1; v_call: TRBV11-2; clone_size: -; d_call: -; cdr3_length: 14; cdr3_nt: TGTGCCAGCAGCTTAGGGCACATGAACACTGAAGCTTTCTTT; cdr3_aa: CASSLGHMNTEAFF
j_call: TRBJ2-1; v_call: TRBV6-5; clone_size: many; d_call: -; cdr3_length: 16; cdr3_nt: TGTGCCAGCATCGTGTTTGGGACGGAGGCAAACAATGAGCAGTTCTTC; cdr3_aa: CASIVFGTEANNEQFF
j_call: TRBJ2-5; v_call: TRBV20-1; clone_size: many; d_call: -; cdr3_length: 11; cdr3_nt: TGCAGTGCTAGGGAAAGAGAGACCCAGTACTTC; cdr3_aa: CSARERETQYF
j_call: TRBJ1-5; v_call: TRBV12-3/TRBV12-4; clone_size: many; d_call: TRBD1; cdr3_length: 14; cdr3_nt: TGTGCCAGCAGCCCGGGACAGGGGAGTCAGCCCCAGCATTTT; cdr3_aa: CASSPGQGSQPQHF
j_call: TRBJ2-7; v_call: TRBV7-2; clone_size: many; d_call: TRBD2; cdr3_length: 16; cdr3_nt: TGTGCCAGCAGCTCTAGAGGCTCTAGCGGGAGCTACGAGCAGTACTTC; cdr3_aa: CASSSRGSSGSYEQYF
j_call: TRBJ2-5; v_call: TRBV6-1; clone_size: -; d_call: TRBD1; cdr3_length: 13; cdr3_nt: TGTGCCAGCAGGAGACAGGGGCAAGAGACCCAGTACTTC; cdr3_aa: CASRRQGQETQYF
j_call: TRBJ1-1; v_call: TRBV7-2; clone_size: many; d_call: -; cdr3_length: 13; cdr3_nt: TGTGCCAGCAGCTTAGCGGCTCAGGTGAGGGCTTTCTTT; cdr3_aa: CASSLAAQVRAFF
j_call: TRBJ2-7; v_call: TRBV20-1; clone_size: many; d_call: -; cdr3_length: 15; cdr3_nt: TGCAGTGTAGCGGCACAGGACCCCGAAAGGTACGAGCAGTACTTC; cdr3_aa: CSVAAQDPERYEQYF
j_call: TRBJ1-1; v_call: TRBV7-7; clone_size: many; d_call: -; cdr3_length: 13; cdr3_nt: TGTGCTAGCAGCTCAAACAGGAACACTGAAGCTTTCTTT; cdr3_aa: CASSSNRNTEAFF
j_call: TRBJ1-4; v_call: TRBV6-1; clone_size: many; d_call: -; cdr3_length: 15; cdr3_nt: TGTGCCAGCAGTGAAGTTAGCGGAACTAATGAAAAACTGTTTTTT; cdr3_aa: CASSEVSGTNEKLFF
j_call: TRBJ2-7; v_call: TRBV11-1; clone_size: many; d_call: -; cdr3_length: 13; cdr3_nt: TGTGCCAGCAGCGCCAGACTTCTCGACGAGCAGTACTTC; cdr3_aa: CASSARLLDEQYF
j_call: TRBJ1-1; v_call: TRBV27; clone_size: many; d_call: TRBD1; cdr3_length: 13; cdr3_nt: TGTGCCAGCAGGGACAGGGGGCGAACTGAAGCTTTCTTT; cdr3_aa: CASRDRGRTEAFF
j_call: TRBJ2-5; v_call: TRBV20-1; clone_size: many; d_call: -; cdr3_length: 12; cdr3_nt: TGCAGTGCTAGGACAACCGCGGAGACCCAGTACTTC; cdr3_aa: CSARTTAETQYF